The entry that follows covers one T cell receptor (beta chain) sequence. In the source study's methods: Reference gene primer amplification gave nucleated cell count estimates. Sequenced by immunoSEQ multiplex PCR; TCRdb stores in-frame clones only, minus some. V and J calls and clone size are copied from that table; D and trimming were computed from the DNA. This table holds hundreds of thousands of clones, around 90% found once. Germline V gene sequence: CDR1 MGHDK, CDR2 SYGVNS. This CDR3 has 15 amino acids. V shed 4 bases and J 7 bases; nucleotides not matched to a gene: 11. This record belongs to a study of blood T cell repertoires in COVID-19. Turning to the study itself: PBMCs, B-cell-depleted T cells, or T cells provided the cDNA or gDNA that made up the material.

Input material: peripheral blood. V usage is TRBV25-1 and J usage is TRBJ2-7; TRBD2 matches at 9 bases. The clonotype comes from a woman aged 18-30 years who had recovered from COVID-19. CDR3 protein: CASSGISGRSREQYF. CDR3 sequence (DNA): TGTGCCAGCAGTGGAATCAGCGGGAGGTCCCGGGAGCAGTACTTC.